This T cell receptor beta chain was captured by sequencing in a study of cytomegalovirus exposure and HLA in healthy donors. Whole-study context: The same platform was used for the 130 or so validation repertoires as for the 666 first-cohort repertoires, as reported in a later analysis.

Libraries were prepared by immunoSEQ multiplex PCR; TCRdb keeps only in-frame clonotypes and omits some of them. The data contain 120,000 or so clones, roughly nine tenths of them singletons. From the roughly 120-subject validation cohort, which was separate from the roughly 670-subject first cohort, the donors were drawn. Study observations and caveats: Across donors, most TCRs were seen rarely, yet some public ones were widespread. Clusters of TCRs from the first cohort tended to co-occur in the roughly 120 validation repertoires (as a later analysis found).

This clone was seen once. Its antigen is unidentified. This CDR3 contains 12 residues. The gene calls are TRBV6-7 and TRBJ1-1; D remains unclear. TRBV6-7 is labeled an ORF, and its function is uncertain. Input material: PBMCs. This TCR derives from a young woman in good health and CMV-seronegative. The CDR3 loop is CPVSGGSTEAFF. The DNA for the CDR3 is TGTCCCGTTTCGGGAGGTTCCACTGAAGCTTTCTTT.